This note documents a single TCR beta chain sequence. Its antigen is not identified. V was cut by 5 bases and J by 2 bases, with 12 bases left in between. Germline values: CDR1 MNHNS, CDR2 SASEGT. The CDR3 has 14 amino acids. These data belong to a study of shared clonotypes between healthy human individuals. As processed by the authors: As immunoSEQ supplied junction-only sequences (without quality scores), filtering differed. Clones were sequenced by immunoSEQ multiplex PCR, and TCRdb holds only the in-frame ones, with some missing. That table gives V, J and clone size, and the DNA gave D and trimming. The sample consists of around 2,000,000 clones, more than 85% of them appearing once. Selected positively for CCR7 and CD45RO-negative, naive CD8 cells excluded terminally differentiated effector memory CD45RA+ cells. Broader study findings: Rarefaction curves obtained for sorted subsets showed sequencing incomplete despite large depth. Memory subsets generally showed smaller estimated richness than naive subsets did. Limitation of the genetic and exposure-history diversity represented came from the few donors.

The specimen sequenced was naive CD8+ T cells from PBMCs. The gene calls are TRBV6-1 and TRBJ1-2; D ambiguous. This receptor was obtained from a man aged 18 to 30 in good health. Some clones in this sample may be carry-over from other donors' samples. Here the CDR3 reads CASSIPSRNYGYTF. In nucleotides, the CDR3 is TGTGCCAGCAGTATACCAAGTCGGAACTATGGCTACACCTTC.